Following are 10 T cell receptor beta chains from one sample sequenced in a study of blood T cells in healthy people across ages. For the second PCR, which ran for about 6 to 11 cycles, a sample-barcoded 5' primer and a J-beta primer mix were used. TCRdb reprocessed the 5' RACE reads via MiXCR and lists one record per CDR3 protein. The table includes hundreds of thousands of distinct CDR3 sequences, under 40% detected once. The specimen sequenced was blood. Receptors originate from a man between 18 and 35 years old in good health.

This rearrangement joins TRBV6-2 or TRBV6-3 to TRBJ2-7, with a tentative D call TRBD1 (5 bases). Germline CDR1 and CDR2: MNHEY and SVGEGT. The CDR3 runs to 15 residues. V was shortened by 3 bases and J by 1 base, with 13 bases between the two germline ends. CDR3 nucleotides: TGTGCCAGCAGTTATCGAGCGACAGCGTCCTACGAGCAGTACTTC. Encoded protein: CASSYRATASYEQYF.

V is TRBV7-9 and J is TRBJ2-5; 10 bases agree with TRBD2. The length of the CDR3 is 15 residues. Germline values: CDR1 SEHNR, CDR2 FQNEAQ (reference sequence). V dropped 3 bases and J dropped 11; count of bases not matched to a gene: 12. The CDR3 loop reads CASSFVAGGYGEQYF. For the CDR3, the DNA is TGTGCCAGCAGCTTTGTAGCGGGAGGCTATGGGGAGCAGTACTTC.

The chain has TRBV9 and TRBJ2-6; D is tentatively TRBD1 or TRBD2 (5 bases each). V gave up 0 bases and J gave up 2 bases, with 24 bases separating them. From germline, CDR1 is SGDLS and CDR2 YYNGEE. The length of the CDR3 is 21 residues. CDR3 in amino acids: CASSVARFTGQGKAGANVLTF. CDR3 sequence (DNA): TGTGCCAGCAGCGTAGCACGTTTTACGGGGCAGGGAAAAGCTGGGGCCAACGTCCTGACTTTC.

In its sample, this clonotype was seen once. This rearrangement joins TRBV3-1 to TRBJ1-6; D unclear. Trimming took off 1 base at V and 4 bases at J, with 14 bases between the two ends. Looked up from germline, CDR1 is LGHDT and CDR2 is YNNKEL (reference sequence). The CDR3 covers 17 residues. Written as DNA, the CDR3 is TGTGCCAGCAGCCAAGGTCCCTCCGGACGGTATAATTCACCCCTCCACTTT. This encodes CASSQGPSGRYNSPLHF.

This chain uses TRBV11-2 with TRBJ2-5, with a tentative D call TRBD2 (6 bases). V was cut by 5 bases and J by 5 bases, with 21 bases left in between. Germline-derived CDR1 and CDR2 are SGHAT and FQNNGV. This CDR3 is built from 16 residues. CDR3 bases: TGTGCCAGCAGCCTGTTGGGGGGATGGGTTTGGGAGACCCAGTACTTC. Protein: CASSLLGGWVWETQYF.

This clonotype was observed a handful of times. The chain recombines TRBV27 with TRBJ1-2; a possible D gene is TRBD1 (6 bases). In germline, CDR1 is MNHEY, CDR2 SMNVEV (reference sequence). CDR3 length: 16 residues. V lost 8 bases to trimming and J lost 2 bases, with 21 bases between them. In DNA form, the CDR3 reads TGTGCCAGCTCGGCCGGGGGCGGTCGACCCAACTATGGCTACACCTTC. As protein: CASSAGGGRPNYGYTF.

The chain has TRBV6-5 and TRBJ1-2; 10 positions agree with TRBD1. CDR3 length: 16 residues. The ends lost 6 bases at V and 4 bases at J; junction bases unmatched: 11. CDR1 and CDR2 (germline): MNHEY, SVGAGI. The CDR3 here is CASRMRAGQGTYGYTF. In nucleotides, the CDR3 is TGTGCCAGCAGAATGCGAGCGGGACAGGGGACCTATGGCTACACCTTC.

The chain uses TRBV7-8 and TRBJ1-4; 9 bases are a match to TRBD1. V trimming: 2 bases; J trimming: 7 bases; junction bases outside the gene matches: 5. Germline V gene data show CDR1 as SGHVS and CDR2 as FQNEAQ. The CDR3 runs 15 residues. The CDR3 loop is CASSLPGTGSEKLFF. The CDR3 DNA is TGTGCCAGCAGCTTACCCGGGACAGGGAGTGAAAAACTGTTTTTT.

This clonotype has at least ten counts. The rearrangement joins TRBV12-3 or TRBV12-4 to TRBJ2-3; 8 bases agree with TRBD2. The CDR3 runs 14 residues. Trimming cost V 5 bases and J 5 bases; bases outside gene matches: 6. CDR3 residues: CASSTGLEGDTQYF. The CDR3 bases are TGTGCCAGCAGTACGGGACTAGAGGGAGATACGCAGTATTTT.

V and J are TRBV7-2 and TRBJ1-4; D is ambiguous. The CDR3 sequence is 15 residues long. V shed 5 bases and J shed 3 bases, with 13 bases lying between them. Germline assignment: CDR1 SGHTA and CDR2 FQGNSA. The CDR3 DNA sequence: TGTGCCAGCAGCCCAGAGGCGGCCCCTAATGAAAAACTGTTTTTT. Amino acids: CASSPEAAPNEKLFF.